This T cell receptor beta chain derives from a study of identical twins. TCRdb re-derived calls from the 5' RACE reads in MiXCR, one entry per CDR3 protein. The data hold a few hundred thousand distinct CDR3 sequences, with around 24% observed a single time. This clonotype appeared many times. Trimming cost V 2 bases and J 2 bases, with 9 bases left between them. There are 14 residues in the CDR3. In germline, CDR1 is DFQATT, CDR2 SNEGSKA (reference sequence). These data were also filed under a second study, of T cells expressing NK-cell markers.

The sequence was obtained from a woman in her late teens or twenties in good health. This rearrangement joins TRBV20-1 to TRBJ2-2; D unclear. The sequenced sample was CD4+ T cells sorted from blood. Here the CDR3 reads CSARPDPNTGELFF. The CDR3 DNA reads TGCAGTGCTAGACCAGATCCCAACACCGGGGAGCTGTTTTTT.